The 16 T cell receptor beta chains below all came from one sample that was sequenced in a study of blood T cell repertoires in COVID-19. Some clones are missing from TCRdb's copy, which holds only in-frame ones; the method was immunoSEQ multiplex PCR. The sample yields 65,000 or so clones, roughly 88% seen once. Specimen: peripheral blood. These receptors were collected from a young man with COVID-19, enrolled during active disease.

CDR3 DNA: TGTGCCAGCAGTTTCGGGACAGGGGAGTTGAATGAGCAGTTCTTC. It is translated as CASSFGTGELNEQFF. V gene TRBV27 combines with J gene TRBJ2-1; 10 bases match TRBD1. This CDR3 spans 15 amino acids. Germline CDR1 MNHEY, CDR2 SMNVEV (reference sequence). The V gene end was trimmed by 3 bases and the J gene end by 7 bases; junction bases not matched to a gene: 6.

The genes are TRBV10-3 and TRBJ1-4, with a possible D match to TRBD1 (5 bases). The CDR3 has 15 residues. With 1 base removed from V and 3 bases from J, the gap between germline ends came to 9 bases. Germline-derived CDR1 and CDR2 are ENHRY and SYGVKD. CDR3 sequence (DNA): TGTGCCATCAGTGAGTGGGGGGGTGCTAATGAAAAACTGTTTTTT. Translating gives CAISEWGGANEKLFF.

The V call is TRBV2, the J call TRBJ1-6, with D maybe TRBD1 (5 bases). Looked up from germline, CDR1 is SNHLY and CDR2 is FYNNEI. This CDR3 has 18 residues. Deletions cut 1 base from V and 0 bases from J, with 13 bases between. The CDR3 region is CASSEVLRQTSYNSPLHF. CDR3 coding DNA: TGTGCCAGCAGTGAAGTTCTGCGACAGACCTCCTATAATTCACCCCTCCACTTT.

The gene calls are TRBV2 and TRBJ2-5, with TRBD2 identical over 8 bases. With V trimmed by 1 base and J by 5 bases, 6 bases remained unmatched. The germline V gene encodes CDR1 SNHLY and CDR2 FYNNEI. The CDR3 length is 15 residues. CDR3 protein: CASSEEAGGGETQYF. The DNA for the CDR3 is TGTGCCAGCAGTGAAGAGGCGGGAGGTGGGGAGACCCAGTACTTC.

J is TRBJ2-7 and V is TRBV5-1, with 7 bases lining up with TRBD2. V was clipped by 6 bases and J by 6 bases; unmatched bases: 9. The CDR3 loop spans 13 amino acids. The germline V gene has CDR1 SGHRS and CDR2 YFSETQ. The CDR3 protein is CASNGGRGLEQYF. The CDR3, as DNA: TGCGCCAGCAATGGCGGGAGAGGTCTCGAGCAGTACTTC.

V is TRBV6-5 and J is TRBJ1-3, with TRBD1 as a possible D gene (5 bases). CDR1 MNHEY and CDR2 SVGAGI come from the germline V gene. The ends were cut back, 0 bases at V and 3 bases at J, with 9 bases in the middle. The CDR3 length is 15 residues. CDR3 protein: CASSYSGRVGNTIYF. CDR3 nucleotide sequence: TGTGCCAGCAGTTACTCCGGCAGGGTTGGAAACACCATATATTTT.

The chain combines TRBV6-1 with TRBJ2-3; D ambiguous. Germline CDR1 reads MNHNS; CDR2 reads SASEGT. Trimming took off 2 bases at V and 1 base at J, with 10 bases between the two ends. The CDR3 sequence is 15 residues long. Written as DNA, the CDR3 is TGTGCCAGCAGTGAACAAACAATCGGCACAGATACGCAGTATTTT. Translating gives CASSEQTIGTDTQYF.

The rearrangement joins TRBV21-1 to TRBJ1-2; the table's TRBD1 call for D was not verified on the DNA. TRBV21-1 has pseudogene status. The CDR3 extends over 15 amino acids. The CDR3 sequence: CASSQRWGSLYGYTF. The CDR3 bases are TGTGCCAGCAGCCAACGGTGGGGCAGCCTCTATGGCTACACCTTC.

By share, this clone ranks as medium-sized. The chain is built from TRBV4-3 and TRBJ2-5; 9 bases are shared with TRBD2. The CDR3 consists of 22 residues. The V and J ends lost 0 bases and 4 bases, in that order; junction bases with no gene match: 24. In germline, CDR1 is LGHNA, CDR2 YSLEER. CDR3 DNA sequence: TGCGCCAGCAGCCAAGATCCCCGGGGGAAGAGGGGTAGCGGGAGATGGGGAGAGACCCAGTACTTC. Its translation is CASSQDPRGKRGSGRWGETQYF.

V and J are TRBV11-2 and TRBJ2-7; D unclear. The CDR3 covers 16 residues. The germline gives CDR1 SGHAT, CDR2 FQNNGV. The V and J ends lost 1 base and 4 bases respectively, with 17 bases between them. This chain's CDR3 is CASSLAAMPPYYEQYF. DNA for the CDR3: TGTGCCAGCAGCTTAGCTGCCATGCCCCCCTATTACGAGCAGTACTTC.

This sequence joins TRBV5-5 and TRBJ1-3; 8 nucleotides line up with TRBD1. V shed 4 bases and J 0 bases; nucleotides not matched to a gene: 6. Germline lookup yields CDR1 SGHKS and CDR2 YYEKEE (reference sequence). The CDR3 runs to 16 residues. CDR3 region: CASSLGGQGSGNTIYF. In DNA, the CDR3 is TGTGCCAGCAGCCTGGGAGGACAGGGCTCTGGAAACACCATATATTTT. The variable domain in full, with the rest retrieved from reference TRBV5-5 and TRBJ1-3, is DAGVTQSPTHLIKTRGQQVTLRCSPISGHKSVSWYQQVLGQGPQFIFQYYEKEERGRGNFPDRFSARQFPNYSSELNVNALLLGDSALYLCASSLGGQGSGNTIYFGEGSWLTVV.

The CDR3 spells CASSLGAGGSYEQYF. For the CDR3, the DNA is TGTGCCAGCAGCTTAGGAGCGGGAGGGTCCTACGAGCAGTACTTC. This chain joins TRBV7-2 and TRBJ2-7; 10 positions agree with TRBD2. The CDR3 length is 15 residues. Germline CDR1 SGHTA, CDR2 FQGNSA. J was trimmed by 1 base and V by 1 base; bases with no gene match: 1.

The chain couples TRBV19 to TRBJ2-3; weak D call: TRBD2 (6 bases). The germline gives CDR1 LNHDA, CDR2 SQIVND (reference sequence). There are 14 residues in the CDR3. V gave up 1 base and J gave up 5 bases, with 10 bases separating them. In nucleotides, the CDR3 is TGTGCCAGTAGTATAGGCGGAGGGCGAGATACGCAGTATTTT. It codes for CASSIGGGRDTQYF.

The V call is TRBV28, the J call TRBJ2-5, with TRBD1 matching 12 bases. V shed 3 bases, J shed 1 base, and the junction held 9 bases outside the gene matches. Germline CDR1 MDHEN, CDR2 SYDVKM. CDR3 length equals 18 residues. In nucleotides, the CDR3 is TGTGCCAGCAGTTTCCTCCCGGGACAGGGGGCAGGCCAAGAGACCCAGTACTTC. Its protein product is CASSFLPGQGAGQETQYF.

The rearrangement links TRBV11-3 to TRBJ2-3; TRBD2 is a possible D gene (5 bases). Trimming left V 1 base short and J 2 bases short, with 7 bases between. The CDR3 covers 14 residues. Germline assignment: CDR1 SGHNT and CDR2 YENEEA. The CDR3 bases are TGTGCCAGCAGCTTAGCCGGGAACACAGATACGCAGTATTTT. Its translation is CASSLAGNTDTQYF.

CDR3 region: CASSIWGGVDEQYF. Written as DNA, the CDR3 is TGTGCCAGTAGTATATGGGGGGGTGTGGACGAGCAGTACTTC. This rearrangement joins TRBV19 to TRBJ2-7; TRBD2 aligns across 7 bases. Germline CDR1 LNHDA, CDR2 SQIVND (reference sequence). This CDR3 comprises 14 residues. The V and J ends lost 2 bases and 5 bases, in that order; junction bases with no gene match: 6.